This T cell receptor beta chain was recovered during a study of shared clonotypes between healthy human individuals. CDR1 is SGHRS and CDR2 is YFSETQ in the germline V gene. The CDR3 runs to 14 residues. With 0 bases removed from V and 8 bases from J, the gap between germline ends came to 14 bases. This clone has just a few counts. Its target is unknown. Study observations and caveats: Of the naive CD4 clonotypes, approximately 5% were shared across a handful of donors. Only blood underwent sampling, and tissue repertoires likely differ.

Evenly divided among several immunoSEQ plates was the genomic DNA of each subset. How the authors handled the data: Junction-only sequences without quality scores were provided by ImmunoSEQ, so filtering was different. Repertoires were generated with immunoSEQ multiplex PCR, while TCRdb's copy carries only in-frame clones and drops some. D and trimming come from the DNA, and the V and J calls and clone size come from that table. This table has roughly 300,000 clones, over 70% appearing once. This chain connects TRBV5-1 to TRBJ1-2, with D unresolved. This TCR was sampled from a man aged 25 to 40 in good health. The sample was memory CD4+ T cells sorted from blood. The subset here: CD45RA-negative fraction. The CDR3 loop is CASSLDSQVPGYTF. The CDR3 coding sequence is TGCGCCAGCAGCTTGGACAGTCAGGTCCCGGGCTACACCTTC.